The 15 T cell receptor beta chains presented below share a single source sample, sequenced in a study of cytomegalovirus exposure and HLA in healthy donors. The PCR made use of 60 Vbeta and 13 Jbeta primers. Sequencing used immunoSEQ multiplex PCR; TCRdb keeps in-frame clones, though not all of them. The sample carries around 150,000 clones, roughly 90% recorded once. Material for sequencing was PBMCs. The receptor set was obtained from a middle-aged woman in good health and CMV-seronegative.

J is TRBJ2-2 and V is TRBV4-2, with D hard to call. CDR3 length equals 16 residues. Germline loops: CDR1 LGHNA, CDR2 YNFKEQ. Trimming took off 2 bases at V and 2 bases at J, with 12 bases between the two ends. CDR3 protein: CASSQPGVVNTGELFF. As DNA, the CDR3 is TGTGCCAGCAGCCAACCCGGTGTGGTAAACACCGGGGAGCTGTTTTTT.

V and J are TRBV7-9 and TRBJ1-2; TRBD1 matches at 9 bases. The CDR3 is 13 residues long. CDR1 and CDR2 (germline): SEHNR, FQNEAQ (reference sequence). V lost 3 bases and J lost 8; bases outside the gene matches: 4. CDR3 coding DNA: TGTGCCAGCAGCTTGGGGACAGGGAGGGGCTACACCTTC. It codes for CASSLGTGRGYTF.

This chain links TRBV14 with TRBJ2-7; tentatively, D is TRBD2 (6 bases). Germline V gives CDR1 SGHDN, CDR2 FVKESK. The CDR3 is made up of 15 amino acids. With 4 bases removed from V and 1 base from J, the gap between germline ends came to 14 bases. The CDR3 DNA is TGTGCCAGCAGCCCCCGGGACTGGAGGTCCTACGAGCAGTACTTC. Translation: CASSPRDWRSYEQYF.

The chain uses TRBV11-2 and TRBJ2-5; 9 bases are a match to TRBD2. V gave up 5 bases and J gave up 5 bases; unmatched junction bases: 6. This CDR3 is 14 amino acids long. The germline CDR1 and CDR2 sequences are SGHAT and FQNNGV. CDR3 protein: CASSPGLAAETQYF. The CDR3 coding sequence is TGTGCCAGCAGCCCGGGACTAGCTGCGGAGACCCAGTACTTC.

The chain combines TRBV27 with TRBJ2-5; TRBD1 might be the D (6 bases). V was pared by 5 bases and J by 5 bases, with 12 bases between. The CDR3 totals 13 residues. Germline values: CDR1 MNHEY, CDR2 SMNVEV (reference sequence). Here the CDR3 reads CASSPGDIETQYF. DNA for the CDR3: TGTGCCAGCAGTCCAGGGGACATTGAGACCCAGTACTTC.

CDR3 coding DNA: TGTGCCCGGGGGCCGACAGGGGGCAATCAGCCCCAGCATTTT. Protein: CARGPTGGNQPQHF. The chain recombines TRBV6-4 with TRBJ1-5; 8 bases line up with TRBD1. Germline loops: CDR1 MRHNA, CDR2 SNTAGT. The CDR3 runs to 14 residues. V was clipped by 11 bases and J by 2 bases; unmatched bases: 8.

This rearrangement joins TRBV7-9 to TRBJ1-5; D is unresolved. CDR3 length: 15 amino acids. Germline CDR1 SEHNR, CDR2 FQNEAQ (reference sequence). Trimming shortened V by 5 bases and J by 5 bases, and 16 bases separated the two germline ends. The CDR3 loop is CASSPSFPTDQPQHF. CDR3 DNA: TGTGCCAGCAGCCCGTCTTTTCCGACTGATCAGCCCCAGCATTTT.

The genes are TRBV30 and TRBJ1-5, with a possible D match to TRBD1 (6 bases). Trimming removed 0 bases at V and 4 bases at J, with 13 bases between. The CDR3 is 15 amino acids. CDR1 and CDR2 from the germline V gene are GTSNPN and SVGIG (reference sequence). The CDR3 DNA reads as TGTGCCTGGAGTGTACCCGGGACAAATAATCAGCCCCAGCATTTT. The encoded protein is CAWSVPGTNNQPQHF.

The chain recombines TRBV6-6 with TRBJ2-3; tentative D call: TRBD2 (6 bases). From germline, CDR1 is MNHNY and CDR2 SVGAGI (reference sequence). Trimming cost V 1 base and J 1 base, with 12 bases left between them. This CDR3 has 16 amino acids. DNA for the CDR3: TGTGCCAGCAGTTACTTTCTAGGGGAGGGCACAGATACGCAGTATTTT. As protein: CASSYFLGEGTDTQYF.

This clone was recorded once. V and J are TRBV11-2 and TRBJ2-5; 12 positions match TRBD2. The V and J ends lost 4 bases and 5 bases, in that order; junction bases with no gene match: 8. Germline values: CDR1 SGHAT, CDR2 FQNNGV. The CDR3 is made up of 16 amino acids. For the CDR3, the DNA is TGTGCCAGCAGCTCGGGGACTAGCGGGTCCGCCGAGACCCAGTACTTC. Encoded protein: CASSSGTSGSAETQYF.

This clone was observed a few times. The V and J genes are TRBV28 and TRBJ1-1, with D unclear. The CDR3 is 12 residues long. V was trimmed by 10 bases and J by 4 bases, leaving 13 bases between them. CDR1 and CDR2 (germline): MDHEN, SYDVKM. CDR3 sequence (DNA): TGTGCCATCCGCCCTATTGGCACTGAAGCTTTCTTT. This sequence encodes CAIRPIGTEAFF.

The V call is TRBV6-1, the J call TRBJ2-3; no reliable D call. The V gene's germline CDR1 is MNHNS and CDR2 SASEGT. Trimming took off 2 bases at V and 4 bases at J, with 4 bases between the two ends. The CDR3 has 12 residues. The CDR3 spells CASSERSDTQYF. Written as DNA, the CDR3 is TGTGCCAGCAGTGAACGGTCAGATACGCAGTATTTT.

The chain uses TRBV2 and TRBJ1-3; no reliable D call. This CDR3 has 11 residues. CDR1 and CDR2 from the germline V gene are SNHLY and FYNNEI. V was clipped by 10 bases and J by 4 bases, with 8 bases between them. The CDR3, as DNA: TGTGCCACCCTAAACGGAAACACCATATATTTT. It encodes CATLNGNTIYF.

The rearrangement uses TRBV11-3 and TRBJ1-1, with 7 bases identical to TRBD1. Looked up from germline, CDR1 is SGHNT and CDR2 is YENEEA. Trimming removed 3 bases from V and 3 bases from J; junction bases left unmatched: 13. The CDR3 contains 17 residues. This CDR3 is CASSLDLTGTVHTEAFF. The CDR3, as DNA: TGTGCCAGCAGCTTGGACCTTACCGGGACAGTTCACACTGAAGCTTTCTTT.

The chain recombines TRBV4-1 with TRBJ2-7; D is unresolved. The ends were cut back, 6 bases at V and 5 bases at J, with 11 bases in the middle. Germline CDR1 reads MGHRA; CDR2 reads YSYEKL. The length of the CDR3 is 12 residues. The CDR3 loop is CASSHTTNEQYF. In nucleotides, the CDR3 is TGCGCCAGCAGTCACACGACAAACGAGCAGTACTTC.